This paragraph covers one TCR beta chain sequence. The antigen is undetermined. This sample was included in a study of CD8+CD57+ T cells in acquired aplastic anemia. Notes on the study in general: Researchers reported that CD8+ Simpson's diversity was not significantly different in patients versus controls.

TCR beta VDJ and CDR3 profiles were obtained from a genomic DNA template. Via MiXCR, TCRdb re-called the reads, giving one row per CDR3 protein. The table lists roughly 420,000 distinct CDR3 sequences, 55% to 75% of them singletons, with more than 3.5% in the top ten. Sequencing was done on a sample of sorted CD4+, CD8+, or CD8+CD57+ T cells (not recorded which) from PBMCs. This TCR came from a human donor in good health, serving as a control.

CDR3 nucleotide sequence: TGTGCCAGCAGTGAAGCGATCGGGCCCCAGAGCACTGAAGCTTTCTTT. Translated, it gives CASSEAIGPQSTEAFF. The rearrangement uses TRBV2 and TRBJ1-1; D remains unclear. V lost 0 bases to trimming and J lost 4 bases, with 15 bases between them. This CDR3 has 16 amino acids. Germline V lookup: CDR1 SNHLY, CDR2 FYNNEI.